Presented here are 22 T cell receptor beta chains from one specimen sequenced in a study of healthy donors' naive CD4 and CD8 T cells. TCR libraries were built from approximately 0.45 ug of total RNA by linear amplification. TCRdb redid the calling of the reads with MiXCR, one entry per CDR3 protein. The table has about 180,000 distinct CDR3 sequences, 65% to 75% seen once. Specimen: naive CD4+ and CD8+ T cells sorted from blood, pooled from several donors. The source of these receptors is a pool of human donors in good health; the sample pools cells from several healthy donors.

The V gene is TRBV29-1, the J gene TRBJ1-3; no reliable D call. Germline V gives CDR1 SQVTM, CDR2 ANQGSEA. This CDR3 comprises 13 residues. The V gene lost 7 bases and the J gene lost 1 base, with 11 bases spanning the gap. CDR3 residues: CSAEQISGNTIYF. The CDR3, as DNA: TGCAGCGCTGAGCAGATATCTGGAAACACCATATATTTT.

The chain has TRBV6-5 and TRBJ1-2; D is undetermined. The CDR3 sequence is 13 residues long. Germline V gene data show CDR1 as MNHEY and CDR2 as SVGAGI. V was pared by 9 bases and J by 8 bases, with 19 bases between. The CDR3 protein is CASHFPGRGGYTF. DNA for the CDR3: TGTGCCAGTCACTTCCCGGGAAGAGGGGGCTACACCTTC.

Only one count was recorded for this clonotype. This sequence joins TRBV5-1 and TRBJ1-2, with 11 bases matching TRBD1. Per the germline V gene, CDR1 is SGHRS and CDR2 is YFSETQ. The junction had 6 bases not matched to a gene; V was cut back by 5 bases and J by 3 bases. CDR3 size: 15 residues. The CDR3 here is CASRPGQGADYGYTF. Here the CDR3 DNA reads TGCGCCAGCAGACCCGGACAGGGGGCAGACTATGGCTACACCTTC.

This sequence joins TRBV29-1 and TRBJ2-5; D possibly corresponds to TRBD2 (5 bases). Germline CDR1 SQVTM, CDR2 ANQGSEA. The CDR3 is made up of 12 amino acids. Trimming pared 6 bases from V and 5 bases from J, leaving 13 bases between. The DNA of the CDR3 is TGCAGCGTGGTGGCACCGGGGGAGACCCAGTACTTC. Translating it yields CSVVAPGETQYF.

This clonotype appeared a few times. The V and J genes are TRBV29-1 and TRBJ2-3, with D perhaps TRBD1 (6 bases). The V end lost 1 base, the J end lost 0 bases, and 17 bases lay between the germline ends. There are 17 residues in the CDR3. Germline CDR1 SQVTM, CDR2 ANQGSEA. Here the CDR3 reads CSVEGTTGSISTDTQYF. The CDR3 nucleotides are TGCAGCGTTGAAGGTACCACAGGGTCCATTAGCACAGATACGCAGTATTTT.

This clonotype was observed a handful of times. V is TRBV19 and J is TRBJ2-1, with 8 bases identical to TRBD2. V was pared by 2 bases and J by 7 bases, with 10 bases of the junction left unmatched. This CDR3 comprises 16 residues. Germline V gene data show CDR1 as LNHDA and CDR2 as SQIVND (reference sequence). The DNA for the CDR3 is TGTGCCAGTAGTATAAGTCCAGCGGGAGCGCGGAATGAGCAGTTCTTC. It specifies CASSISPAGARNEQFF. The full variable domain, in which reference TRBV19 and TRBJ2-1 provide the parts outside the CDR3, is DGGITQSPKYLFRKEGQNVTLSCEQNLNHDAMYWYRQDPGQGLRLIYYSQIVNDFQKGDIAEGYSVSREKKESFPLTVTSAQKNPTAFYLCASSISPAGARNEQFFGPGTRLTVL.

This clonotype was found a few times. This sequence joins TRBV6-1 and TRBJ1-3; TRBD1 matches 7 bases. The germline V gene has CDR1 MNHNS and CDR2 SASEGT. Losses at the gene ends were 6 bases for V and 6 bases for J; bases not matched to a gene: 8. CDR3 length equals 14 residues. CDR3 in amino acids: CASRKQGPSNTIYF. For the CDR3, the DNA is TGTGCCAGCAGAAAACAGGGGCCGTCAAACACCATATATTTT.

V usage is TRBV6-5 and J usage is TRBJ2-1; D not certain. Germline V lookup: CDR1 MNHEY, CDR2 SVGAGI. The V end was cut by 3 bases, the J end by 7 bases, with 16 bases between. This CDR3 contains 15 residues. The CDR3: CASSYKGWLNNEQFF. CDR3 bases: TGTGCCAGCAGTTATAAAGGGTGGCTGAATAATGAGCAGTTCTTC.

The chain employs TRBV6-2 or TRBV6-3 and TRBJ1-3, with unresolved D. With 2 bases removed from V and 2 bases from J, the gap between germline ends came to 10 bases. This CDR3 region has 15 residues. From germline, CDR1 is MNHEY and CDR2 SVGEGT. The CDR3 spells CASSYRTNPGNTIYF. Written as DNA, the CDR3 is TGTGCCAGCAGTTACCGGACGAACCCTGGAAACACCATATATTTT.

The chain joins TRBV12-3 or TRBV12-4 to TRBJ1-1; D is possibly TRBD1 (5 bases). The CDR3 contains 15 residues. Trimming cost V 6 bases and J 2 bases, with 16 bases left between them. The CDR3 DNA reads TGTGCCAGCAGAGATCAGGGACGGGGAAACACTGAAGCTTTCTTT. The encoded protein is CASRDQGRGNTEAFF.

The table lists this clonotype with a count of one. The chain carries TRBV30 and TRBJ2-7, with 7 bases that match TRBD2. The CDR3 sequence is 12 residues long. Germline CDR1 GTSNPN, CDR2 SVGIG (reference sequence). J gave up 3 bases and V 4 bases, and 3 bases lay outside the gene matches. The CDR3 protein is CAWKSGDYEQYF. The CDR3 bases are TGTGCCTGGAAGAGCGGGGACTACGAGCAGTACTTC.

The CDR3 nucleotides are TGTGCCAGTAGGACGGACAGGGGGCAACTCAATGAGCAGTTCTTC. Translating it yields CASRTDRGQLNEQFF. The V and J genes are TRBV19 and TRBJ2-1, with 11 bases aligning to TRBD1. Looked up from germline, CDR1 is LNHDA and CDR2 is SQIVND (reference sequence). Trimming cost V 6 bases and J 6 bases; bases outside gene matches: 7. CDR3 size: 15 residues.

The V gene is TRBV6-6, the J gene TRBJ1-1; 11 nucleotides align to TRBD1. Germline trimming cut 2 bases from V and 5 bases from J; bases unmatched to any gene: 10. The length of the CDR3 is 17 residues. Germline V gives CDR1 MNHNY, CDR2 SVGAGI (reference sequence). The CDR3 coding sequence is TGTGCCAGCAGTTACAGTGCGACCGGGACAGGGGGAACTGAAGCTTTCTTT. Its translation is CASSYSATGTGGTEAFF.

The chain couples TRBV27 to TRBJ2-7; 9 bases are shared with TRBD1. Germline lookup yields CDR1 MNHEY and CDR2 SMNVEV (reference sequence). This CDR3 has 14 amino acids. The V and J ends lost 9 bases and 1 base, in that order; junction bases with no gene match: 7. The CDR3 sequence is CASSRQGVSYEQYF. The DNA for the CDR3 is TGTGCCAGTTCCAGACAGGGGGTTTCCTACGAGCAGTACTTC.

This clonotype was counted only a few times. Written as DNA, the CDR3 is TGTGCCAGTAGTATAGTTCCGACTGGAAATACGCAGTATTTT. It yields the protein CASSIVPTGNTQYF. The chain employs TRBV19 and TRBJ2-3; D is uncertain. This CDR3 is built from 14 residues. Germline CDR1 and CDR2: LNHDA and SQIVND (reference sequence). Trimming left V 1 base short and J 7 bases short, with 12 bases between.

This clonotype was counted a single time. The chain is built from TRBV30 and TRBJ2-3; TRBD2 matches 8 bases. The CDR3 extends over 19 amino acids. CDR1 and CDR2 (germline): GTSNPN, SVGIG (reference sequence). Unmatched junction bases numbered 22, after V lost 8 bases and J lost 0 bases. The CDR3 nucleotides read TGTGCCAGTAGTACCCAAGCAGCGGGAGTTCGGGTCAGCACAGATACGCAGTATTTT. Translating it yields CASSTQAAGVRVSTDTQYF.

The chain is built from TRBV7-6 and TRBJ2-3, with D perhaps TRBD2 (7 bases). This CDR3 comprises 17 residues. Germline values: CDR1 SGHVS, CDR2 FNYEAQ. V lost 1 base to trimming and J lost 0 bases, with 14 bases between them. The CDR3: CASSLGPAGASTDTQYF. In DNA form, the CDR3 reads TGTGCCAGCAGCTTAGGTCCGGCGGGGGCTAGCACAGATACGCAGTATTTT.

The chain links TRBV29-1 to TRBJ2-5, with D possibly TRBD2 on 5 matching bases. The CDR3 has 11 amino acids. V was pared by 4 bases and J by 5 bases, with 8 bases between. Germline assignment: CDR1 SQVTM and CDR2 ANQGSEA. The CDR3 loop is CSVVEGETQYF. The CDR3 DNA sequence: TGCAGCGTTGTTGAGGGTGAGACCCAGTACTTC.

V gene TRBV6-2 or TRBV6-3 combines with J gene TRBJ1-5; tentatively, D is TRBD1 (5 bases). Germline V gene data show CDR1 as MNHEY and CDR2 as SVGEGT. This CDR3 contains 16 residues. Trimming cost V 2 bases and J 1 base, with 12 bases left between them. Here the CDR3 reads CASSYLGGMSNQPQHF. In DNA form, the CDR3 reads TGTGCCAGCAGTTACCTGGGGGGAATGAGCAATCAGCCCCAGCATTTT.

The chain employs TRBV5-4 and TRBJ2-7, with D possibly TRBD1 on 6 matching bases. Germline V gene sequence: CDR1 SGHNT, CDR2 YYREEE (reference sequence). V was trimmed by 2 bases and J by 2 bases, leaving 17 bases between them. This CDR3 is 16 amino acids long. This chain's CDR3 is CASSFGTGRGAYEQYF. The CDR3 bases are TGTGCCAGCAGCTTCGGAACTGGCAGGGGAGCCTACGAGCAGTACTTC.

The V call is TRBV29-1, the J call TRBJ1-3; a weak D match, TRBD1 (5 bases). Germline CDR1 reads SQVTM; CDR2 reads ANQGSEA. CDR3 size: 16 residues. The V end was cut by 3 bases, the J end by 4 bases, with 19 bases between. The CDR3 DNA is TGCAGCGTTGAGATGTGGACATCCGGAGCAGGAAACACCATATATTTT. It specifies CSVEMWTSGAGNTIYF.

The gene calls are TRBV6-5 and TRBJ1-1; D is unclear. Per germline, CDR1 MNHEY and CDR2 SVGAGI. The CDR3 length is 14 residues. V was trimmed by 3 bases and J by 1 base, leaving 9 bases between them. As DNA, the CDR3 is TGTGCCAGCAGTTATGCCCCTCGGAACACTGAAGCTTTCTTT. The encoded protein is CASSYAPRNTEAFF.